Listed below are T cell receptor beta chains from one sample, sequenced in a study of cytomegalovirus exposure and HLA in healthy donors. TCRdb keeps only in-frame clones here, not all; method: immunoSEQ multiplex PCR. Counted here are about 140,000 clones, about 91% occurring once; the ten biggest clones make up 7% to 9%. Sequenced sample: PBMCs. Every receptor here comes from a woman between 18 and 29 years old in good health and CMV-seropositive. Both conserved end residues are part of each CDR3. The D gene is left open where the match is weak. Rows give clone size only sometimes, using once, few, many, or a class for an expanded clone.

v_gene: TRBV5-1; abundance: -; j_gene: TRBJ2-3; d_gene: TRBD1; CDR3nt: TGCGCCAGCAGAGGACAGGGTGGCACAGATACGCAGTATTTT; CDR3aa: CASRGQGGTDTQYF
v_gene: TRBV4-3; abundance: -; j_gene: TRBJ2-1; d_gene: TRBD2; CDR3nt: TGCGCCAGCAGCCGGGGGGGTGGTGAGCAGTTCTTC; CDR3aa: CASSRGGGEQFF
v_gene: TRBV19; abundance: -; j_gene: TRBJ2-7; d_gene: -; CDR3nt: TGTGCCAGTAGTATTGTCCACGTACCCCTCAGTGAGCAGTACTTC; CDR3aa: CASSIVHVPLSEQYF
v_gene: TRBV9; abundance: once; j_gene: TRBJ2-1; d_gene: TRBD2; CDR3nt: TGTGCCAGCAGCGTAGGACATAGCGGGGCCTACAATGAGCAGTTCTTC; CDR3aa: CASSVGHSGAYNEQFF
v_gene: TRBV5-1; abundance: -; j_gene: TRBJ1-5; d_gene: TRBD1; CDR3nt: TGCGCCAGCAGCCTGTTACCGACAGGGGGCCATCAGCCCCAGCATTTT; CDR3aa: CASSLLPTGGHQPQHF
v_gene: TRBV28; abundance: -; j_gene: TRBJ2-1; d_gene: -; CDR3nt: TGTGCCAGCAGCCGTCTTGGGGGGAACACCTACAATGAGCAGTTCTTC; CDR3aa: CASSRLGGNTYNEQFF
v_gene: TRBV27; abundance: -; j_gene: TRBJ2-7; d_gene: -; CDR3nt: TGTGCCAGCAGTCTAACCCGGGAAGGGTTTTACGAGCAGTACTTC; CDR3aa: CASSLTREGFYEQYF
v_gene: TRBV28; abundance: -; j_gene: TRBJ2-7; d_gene: TRBD2; CDR3nt: TGTGCCAGCAGACCGGGACTAGCGGGACTATACGAGCAGTACTTC; CDR3aa: CASRPGLAGLYEQYF
v_gene: TRBV7-9; abundance: -; j_gene: TRBJ2-7; d_gene: -; CDR3nt: TGTGCCAGCAGCCCGGGGGTTCCATCCTACGAGCAGTACTTC; CDR3aa: CASSPGVPSYEQYF
v_gene: TRBV29-1; abundance: -; j_gene: TRBJ2-1; d_gene: TRBD2; CDR3nt: TGCAGCGTTGAGGCGCGGGAGGGCCTGAATGAGCAGTTCTTC; CDR3aa: CSVEAREGLNEQFF